This entry concerns a single T cell receptor beta chain. Its antigen is unknown. This specimen comes from a study of post-analysis software for immune sequencing data. Findings and caveats of the study: Higher frequency in patients than in controls was seen for five TRBV segments, with TRBV5-6, TRBV5-1 and TRBV20-1 among them.

Germline V CDR1 and CDR2: SGHRS, YFSETQ. V trimming: 0 bases; J trimming: 5 bases; junction bases outside the gene matches: 9. The CDR3 runs to 16 residues. Every TCR beta cDNA library bore unique molecular identifiers. One entry per CDR3 protein, called by TCRdb with MiXCR from the PCR reads. The table shows 740,000 or so distinct CDR3 sequences, with around 50% occurring only once. The chain recombines TRBV5-1 with TRBJ2-7; TRBD2 matches 9 bases. The specimen was blood. This TCR derives from a girl aged 10-17 years with multiple sclerosis. CDR3 residues: CASSLGVSGGFDEQYF. CDR3 in DNA: TGCGCCAGCAGCTTGGGTGTTAGCGGGGGCTTCGACGAGCAGTACTTC.